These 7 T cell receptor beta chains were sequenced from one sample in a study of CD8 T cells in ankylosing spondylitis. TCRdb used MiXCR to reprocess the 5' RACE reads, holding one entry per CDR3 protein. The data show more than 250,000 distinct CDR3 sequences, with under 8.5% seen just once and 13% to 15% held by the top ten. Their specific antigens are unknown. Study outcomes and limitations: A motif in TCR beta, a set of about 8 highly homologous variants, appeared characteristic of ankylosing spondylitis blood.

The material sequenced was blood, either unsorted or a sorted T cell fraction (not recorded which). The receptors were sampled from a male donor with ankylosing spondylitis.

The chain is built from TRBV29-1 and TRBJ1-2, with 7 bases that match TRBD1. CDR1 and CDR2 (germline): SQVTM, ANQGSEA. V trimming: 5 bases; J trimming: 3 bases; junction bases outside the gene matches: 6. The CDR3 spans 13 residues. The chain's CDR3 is CSVSAGTDYGYTF. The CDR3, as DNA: TGCAGCGTTTCCGCCGGGACAGACTATGGCTACACCTTC.

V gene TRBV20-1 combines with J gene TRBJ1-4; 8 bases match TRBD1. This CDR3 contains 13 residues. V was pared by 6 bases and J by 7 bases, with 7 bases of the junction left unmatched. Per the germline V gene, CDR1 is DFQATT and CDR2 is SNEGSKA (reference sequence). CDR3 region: CSATDRGSEKLFF. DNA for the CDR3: TGCAGTGCGACCGACAGGGGAAGTGAAAAACTGTTTTTT.

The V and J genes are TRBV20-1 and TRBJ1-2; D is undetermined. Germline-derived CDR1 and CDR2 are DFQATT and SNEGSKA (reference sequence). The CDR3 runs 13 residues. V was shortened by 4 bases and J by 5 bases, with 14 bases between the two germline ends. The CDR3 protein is CSATHTEGYGYTF. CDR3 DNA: TGCAGTGCTACCCACACAGAGGGTTATGGCTACACCTTC.

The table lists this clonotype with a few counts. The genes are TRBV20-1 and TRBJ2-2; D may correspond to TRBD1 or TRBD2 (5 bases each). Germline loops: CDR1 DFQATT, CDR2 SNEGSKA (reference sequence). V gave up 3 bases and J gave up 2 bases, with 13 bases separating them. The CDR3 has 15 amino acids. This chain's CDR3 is CSARGLAVNTGELFF. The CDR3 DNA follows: TGCAGTGCTAGGGGGCTAGCCGTAAACACCGGGGAGCTGTTTTTT.

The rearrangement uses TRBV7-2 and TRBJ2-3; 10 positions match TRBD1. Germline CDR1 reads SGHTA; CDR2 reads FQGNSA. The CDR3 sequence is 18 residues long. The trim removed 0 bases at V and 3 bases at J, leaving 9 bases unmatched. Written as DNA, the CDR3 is TGTGCCAGCAGCTTAGCCCCCGGGGGACAGGGGATGACAGATACGCAGTATTTT. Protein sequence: CASSLAPGGQGMTDTQYF. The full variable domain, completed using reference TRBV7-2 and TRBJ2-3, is GAGVSQSPSNKVTEKGKDVELRCDPISGHTALYWYRQSLGQGLEFLIYFQGNSAPDKSGLPSDRFSAERTGGSVSTLTIQRTQQEDSAVYLCASSLAPGGQGMTDTQYFGPGTRLTVL.

CDR3 sequence: CASSQFLAVITGELFF. The CDR3 DNA follows: TGCGCCAGCAGCCAATTCCTAGCGGTTATCACCGGGGAGCTGTTTTTT. The gene calls are TRBV4-1 and TRBJ2-2; TRBD2 aligns across 7 bases. Germline CDR1 reads MGHRA; CDR2 reads YSYEKL. The trim removed 2 bases at V and 4 bases at J, leaving 7 bases unmatched. The CDR3 is 16 residues long.

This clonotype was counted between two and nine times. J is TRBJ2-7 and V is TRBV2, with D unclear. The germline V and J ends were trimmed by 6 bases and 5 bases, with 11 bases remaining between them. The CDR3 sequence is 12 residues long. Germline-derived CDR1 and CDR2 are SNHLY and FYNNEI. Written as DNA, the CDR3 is TGTGCCAGCAGAGTGAATTTGGACGAGCAGTACTTC. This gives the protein CASRVNLDEQYF.